This is a list of T cell receptor beta chains from one sample in a study of cytomegalovirus exposure and HLA in healthy donors. The protocol was immunoSEQ multiplex PCR, while the TCRdb copy is restricted to in-frame clones and leaves out a portion. The repertoire holds around 350,000 clones, with approximately 90% as singletons. The source material was PBMCs. The origin of the receptors is a woman aged 18-29 years in good health and CMV-seronegative. Both conserved end residues are part of each CDR3. D genes are given only for firm matches. Rows may omit the clone size; those that give it use once, few, many or a size class.

clone_size: NA; v_call: TRBV21-1; d_call: NA; j_call: TRBJ2-7; cdr3_nt: TGTGCCAGCAGCAAAGTTGCTAGGCAGGGCTGGGACGAGCAGTACTTC; cdr3_aa: CASSKVARQGWDEQYF
clone_size: NA; v_call: TRBV6-5; d_call: NA; j_call: TRBJ1-1; cdr3_nt: TGTGCCAGCAGTTACACTTGGACGGGATCGAACACTGAAGCTTTCTTT; cdr3_aa: CASSYTWTGSNTEAFF
clone_size: NA; v_call: TRBV10-1; d_call: TRBD2; j_call: TRBJ2-7; cdr3_nt: TGCGCCAGCAGTTCCGCGGGGGTTGACGAGCAGTACTTC; cdr3_aa: CASSSAGVDEQYF
clone_size: NA; v_call: TRBV5-1; d_call: TRBD1; j_call: TRBJ2-7; cdr3_nt: TGCGCCAGCAGGACCGACAGGGGAAGTTCCTACGAGCAGTACTTC; cdr3_aa: CASRTDRGSSYEQYF
clone_size: NA; v_call: TRBV4-1; d_call: NA; j_call: TRBJ2-4; cdr3_nt: TGCGCCAGCAGCCCCTACGGAGGGGCTATAGCCAAAAACATTCAGTACTTC; cdr3_aa: CASSPYGGAIAKNIQYF
clone_size: NA; v_call: TRBV27; d_call: TRBD1; j_call: TRBJ1-2; cdr3_nt: TGTGCCAGCAGTTTAGTAGCAGGGGGTCTTCCCCTCTATGGCTACACCTTC; cdr3_aa: CASSLVAGGLPLYGYTF
clone_size: NA; v_call: TRBV5-6; d_call: NA; j_call: TRBJ1-1; cdr3_nt: TGTGCCAGCAGCTCCGATTGGGGGCTCGGGACTGAAGCTTTCTTT; cdr3_aa: CASSSDWGLGTEAFF
clone_size: once; v_call: TRBV7-6; d_call: TRBD1; j_call: TRBJ1-1; cdr3_nt: TGTGCCAGCAGCTCAGGGACAGGGATTATCACTGAAGCTTTCTTT; cdr3_aa: CASSSGTGIITEAFF
clone_size: NA; v_call: TRBV5-1; d_call: TRBD2; j_call: TRBJ2-3; cdr3_nt: TGCGCCAGCAGCTTGGGGTGGACTAGTGAGGGAGATACGCAGTATTTT; cdr3_aa: CASSLGWTSEGDTQYF
clone_size: few; v_call: TRBV5-1; d_call: TRBD1; j_call: TRBJ2-7; cdr3_nt: TGCGCCAGCAGCTTGAGACAGGGGCCCTACGAGCAGTACTTC; cdr3_aa: CASSLRQGPYEQYF
clone_size: NA; v_call: TRBV27; d_call: TRBD2; j_call: TRBJ2-5; cdr3_nt: TGTGCCAGCAGTTTTAGCGGGGGGGCGAGGTACCAAGAGACCCAGTACTTC; cdr3_aa: CASSFSGGARYQETQYF
clone_size: NA; v_call: TRBV30; d_call: TRBD2; j_call: TRBJ2-3; cdr3_nt: TGTGCCTGGAGTGCCGGAGCGGGAGGCACAGATACGCAGTATTTT; cdr3_aa: CAWSAGAGGTDTQYF
clone_size: NA; v_call: TRBV10-3; d_call: TRBD2; j_call: TRBJ2-7; cdr3_nt: TGTGCCATCAGCCTAGCGGTGGCCTACGAGCAGTACTTC; cdr3_aa: CAISLAVAYEQYF
clone_size: NA; v_call: TRBV5-6; d_call: TRBD1; j_call: TRBJ2-7; cdr3_nt: TGTGCCAGCAGCTGGGCCCCGGGACAGGGTTACGAGCAGTACTTC; cdr3_aa: CASSWAPGQGYEQYF
clone_size: NA; v_call: TRBV6-5; d_call: NA; j_call: TRBJ2-7; cdr3_nt: TGTGCCAGCACCCGGGCCCCAGGAGGCGAGCAGTACTTC; cdr3_aa: CASTRAPGGEQYF
clone_size: once; v_call: TRBV6-6; d_call: NA; j_call: TRBJ2-7; cdr3_nt: TGTGCCACCAAGACAGGCTACGAGCAGTACTTC; cdr3_aa: CATKTGYEQYF
clone_size: NA; v_call: TRBV5-1; d_call: TRBD1; j_call: TRBJ1-1; cdr3_nt: TGCGCCAGCAGCTTGGGTTGGGAACGTACGGGACAGGGGGTGAGGGAAGCTTTCTTT; cdr3_aa: CASSLGWERTGQGVREAFF
clone_size: NA; v_call: TRBV27; d_call: NA; j_call: TRBJ2-1; cdr3_nt: TGTGCCAGCAGTTTGATGGAGGTCTCCTACAATGAGCAGTTCTTC; cdr3_aa: CASSLMEVSYNEQFF
clone_size: once; v_call: TRBV15; d_call: NA; j_call: TRBJ1-5; cdr3_nt: TGTGCCACCAGCAGAGGCGAAGCCACCAAGATCCGAAATCAGCCCCAGCATTTT; cdr3_aa: CATSRGEATKIRNQPQHF
clone_size: NA; v_call: TRBV27; d_call: TRBD2; j_call: TRBJ2-1; cdr3_nt: TGTGCCAGCACCCCGACTAGCGGGAGGGTAAATGAGCAGTTCTTC; cdr3_aa: CASTPTSGRVNEQFF
clone_size: once; v_call: TRBV11-3; d_call: NA; j_call: TRBJ2-7; cdr3_nt: TGTGCCAGCAGCTTAGGCTCGGGATACGAGCAGTACTTC; cdr3_aa: CASSLGSGYEQYF
clone_size: NA; v_call: TRBV11-2; d_call: TRBD2; j_call: TRBJ2-5; cdr3_nt: TGTGCCAGCAGCTTAGGGCCTAGCGGGATACAGGCCCAGTACTTC; cdr3_aa: CASSLGPSGIQAQYF
clone_size: once; v_call: TRBV7-9; d_call: NA; j_call: TRBJ2-1; cdr3_nt: TGTGCCAGCAGCTTAGCAGTTACTTATGAGCAGTTCTTC; cdr3_aa: CASSLAVTYEQFF
clone_size: once; v_call: TRBV7-9; d_call: NA; j_call: TRBJ1-1; cdr3_nt: TGTGCCAGCAGCTTACTCCCCCGGAGGCGTGCGGGTGAAGCTTTCTTT; cdr3_aa: CASSLLPRRRAGEAFF
clone_size: NA; v_call: TRBV27; d_call: NA; j_call: TRBJ2-5; cdr3_nt: TGTGCCAGCAGTTTAAGGGGCCAAGAGACCCAGTACTTC; cdr3_aa: CASSLRGQETQYF
clone_size: once; v_call: TRBV29-1; d_call: TRBD1; j_call: TRBJ1-2; cdr3_nt: TGCAGCGTTGAAGATCGAGTACAGGGGGCGAATGGCTACACCTTC; cdr3_aa: CSVEDRVQGANGYTF
clone_size: NA; v_call: TRBV10-2; d_call: NA; j_call: TRBJ2-7; cdr3_nt: TGCGCCAGCAGTGAGTCGATCCGTAATGGTCCGGAGTACTTC; cdr3_aa: CASSESIRNGPEYF
clone_size: NA; v_call: TRBV6-6; d_call: NA; j_call: TRBJ1-5; cdr3_nt: TGTGCCAGCAGTTACGCCGGGGGGCCCCAGCATTTT; cdr3_aa: CASSYAGGPQHF
clone_size: once; v_call: TRBV27; d_call: TRBD1; j_call: TRBJ2-5; cdr3_nt: TGTGCCAGCAGTAGGATCCGGGACAGGGCAGAGACCCAGTACTTC; cdr3_aa: CASSRIRDRAETQYF
clone_size: NA; v_call: TRBV30; d_call: NA; j_call: TRBJ2-7; cdr3_nt: TGTGCCTGGGGTGTGGACGGGAACTCCTACGAGCAGTACTTC; cdr3_aa: CAWGVDGNSYEQYF
clone_size: few; v_call: TRBV6-4; d_call: TRBD2; j_call: TRBJ2-3; cdr3_nt: TGTGCCAGCAGTGACTTTGGTAGCGGGGGACCAGATACGCAGTATTTT; cdr3_aa: CASSDFGSGGPDTQYF
clone_size: NA; v_call: TRBV2; d_call: NA; j_call: TRBJ1-5; cdr3_nt: TGTGCCAGCAGTGACTTGAGTGGCAATCAGCCCCAGCATTTT; cdr3_aa: CASSDLSGNQPQHF
clone_size: NA; v_call: TRBV19; d_call: TRBD1; j_call: TRBJ1-1; cdr3_nt: TGTGCCAGTAGGGACAGGTTGAACACTGAAGCTTTCTTT; cdr3_aa: CASRDRLNTEAFF
clone_size: NA; v_call: TRBV5-1; d_call: NA; j_call: TRBJ1-2; cdr3_nt: TGCGCCAGCAGCACCTCAGTTTCCGCTAACTATGGCTACACCTTC; cdr3_aa: CASSTSVSANYGYTF
clone_size: NA; v_call: TRBV28; d_call: TRBD1; j_call: TRBJ2-7; cdr3_nt: TGTGCCAGCAGTTCTTCCGGGACAGGGGATTCCTACGAGCAGTACTTC; cdr3_aa: CASSSSGTGDSYEQYF
clone_size: NA; v_call: TRBV5-1; d_call: NA; j_call: TRBJ2-5; cdr3_nt: TGCGCCAGCAGCTTGGGGGGACACCAGTACCAAGAGACCCAGTACTTC; cdr3_aa: CASSLGGHQYQETQYF
clone_size: NA; v_call: TRBV27; d_call: NA; j_call: TRBJ1-4; cdr3_nt: TGTGCCAGCAGTTTCAGGGGTGTAGACGAAAAACTGTTTTTT; cdr3_aa: CASSFRGVDEKLFF
clone_size: NA; v_call: TRBV9; d_call: NA; j_call: TRBJ2-7; cdr3_nt: TGTGCCAGCAGCGTAGGCTCCGGGGATGAGCAGTACTTC; cdr3_aa: CASSVGSGDEQYF
clone_size: NA; v_call: TRBV5-1; d_call: NA; j_call: TRBJ2-2; cdr3_nt: TGCGCCAGCAGCCAAATGGGCGCGAACACCGGGGAGCTGTTTTTT; cdr3_aa: CASSQMGANTGELFF
clone_size: NA; v_call: TRBV28; d_call: NA; j_call: TRBJ1-2; cdr3_nt: TGTGCCAGCAGTTTAATGGTAGCTGGTAACTATGGCTACACCTTC; cdr3_aa: CASSLMVAGNYGYTF
clone_size: NA; v_call: TRBV28; d_call: NA; j_call: TRBJ2-5; cdr3_nt: TGTGCCAGCAGCAGCCCGGCGGGTTCAGCACAAGAGACCCAGTACTTC; cdr3_aa: CASSSPAGSAQETQYF
clone_size: NA; v_call: TRBV6-5; d_call: TRBD2; j_call: TRBJ2-1; cdr3_nt: TGTGCCAGCAGAGCCAGCGGGGGGGGTGAGCAGTTCTTC; cdr3_aa: CASRASGGGEQFF
clone_size: NA; v_call: TRBV6-6; d_call: NA; j_call: TRBJ2-3; cdr3_nt: TGTGCCAGCTCGTTAAGCCGTACGCAGTATTTT; cdr3_aa: CASSLSRTQYF
clone_size: once; v_call: TRBV7-9; d_call: NA; j_call: TRBJ2-7; cdr3_nt: TGTGCCAGCAGCACTACTTTTCGGGGGAGCTCCTACGAGCAGTACTTC; cdr3_aa: CASSTTFRGSSYEQYF
clone_size: NA; v_call: TRBV27; d_call: NA; j_call: TRBJ1-2; cdr3_nt: TGTGCCAGCAGTCTAACGGGGGTCTATGGCTACACCTTC; cdr3_aa: CASSLTGVYGYTF
clone_size: few; v_call: TRBV2; d_call: NA; j_call: TRBJ1-1; cdr3_nt: TGTGCCAGCACCAGGGGCGGGGGCTCTGAAGCTTTCTTT; cdr3_aa: CASTRGGGSEAFF